This T cell receptor beta chain was recorded in a study of T cells after yellow fever vaccination. Study context: Where fractions had low cell numbers, libraries were prepared from them with the SMART-Seq v4 Ultra Low Input RNA kit. General study results and limits: Peaking faster, on day 5 versus 15, the secondary response was nonetheless weaker. Most clones from primary vaccination were detected again post-booster (roughly 96% CD4, about 88% CD8).

Conversion of TCR transcripts into cDNA relied on 5'RACE template switching, which added a universal primer site and UMIs. TCRdb reprocessed the 5' RACE reads via MiXCR and lists one record per CDR3 protein. The sample consists of 170,000 or so distinct CDR3 sequences, approximately 6.2% of them appearing once. In regard to this clonotype: Its antigen is unidentified.

Sequences were derived from CD4+ T cells sorted from PBMCs, sampled on the day of the first yellow fever vaccination. The clonotype comes from a man aged 18 to 30 who received the YFV17D yellow fever vaccine.

The CDR3 reads CASTPGGGNTGELFF. The CDR3 DNA reads as TGTGCCAGCACCCCAGGGGGGGGGAACACCGGGGAGCTGTTTTTT. The chain has TRBV6-1 and TRBJ2-2; D could derive from TRBD1 or TRBD2 (7 bases each). Trimming shortened V by 7 bases and J by 1 base, and 13 bases separated the two germline ends. This CDR3 comprises 15 residues. Germline V gene lookup returns CDR1 MNHNS and CDR2 SASEGT.